Listed below are T cell receptor beta chains from one sample, sequenced in a study of PD-1 blockade in classical Hodgkin lymphoma. Sequencing used immunoSEQ multiplex PCR; TCRdb keeps in-frame clones, though not all of them. The table records roughly 86,000 clones, 83% of them present only once. The source material was peripheral blood mononuclear cells (PBMCs), sampled before the fourth cycle of nivolumab. All receptors come from a human donor with classical Hodgkin lymphoma. CDR3s include the opening cysteine and the closing phenylalanine or tryptophan. A D gene is named only where the DNA matches it firmly. A row's size may be missing; if present it is once, few, many or a size class.

size	J	V	D	CDR3	DNA
.	TRBJ2-1	TRBV9	TRBD2	CASSAHSGREQFF	TGTGCCAGCAGCGCCCACAGCGGGAGAGAGCAGTTCTTC
.	TRBJ2-7	TRBV5-1	.	CASSLVATSVSYEQYF	TGCGCCAGCAGCTTGGTGGCGACTAGTGTGTCCTACGAGCAGTACTTC
.	TRBJ1-5	TRBV9	.	CASSVGNQPQHF	TGTGCCAGCAGCGTGGGGAATCAGCCCCAGCATTTT
.	TRBJ2-1	TRBV11-1	TRBD2	CASSALTSGSIDEQFF	TGTGCCAGCAGCGCCCTGACTAGCGGGAGTATCGATGAGCAGTTCTTC
.	TRBJ2-1	TRBV5-1	TRBD2	CASSPVAGEDEQFF	TGCGCCAGCAGCCCAGTAGCGGGAGAGGATGAGCAGTTCTTC
.	TRBJ2-3	TRBV5-1	TRBD2	CASSLGLAASTDTQYF	TGCGCCAGCAGCCTCGGGCTAGCGGCTAGCACAGATACGCAGTATTTT
.	TRBJ1-1	TRBV5-4	.	CASSLFWPKNTEAFF	TGTGCCAGCAGCTTGTTTTGGCCAAAGAACACTGAAGCTTTCTTT
few	TRBJ1-2	TRBV19	.	CASSMRAGQNYGYTF	TGTGCCAGTAGTATGCGGGCCGGACAGAACTATGGCTACACCTTC
.	TRBJ2-7	TRBV7-2	.	CASSLVGRVSIYEQYF	TGTGCCAGCAGCTTAGTGGGCAGGGTAAGCATCTACGAGCAGTACTTC
once	TRBJ2-3	TRBV10-3	TRBD2	CAISGTSGRSVTDTQYF	TGTGCCATCAGCGGGACTAGCGGGAGAAGTGTTACAGATACGCAGTATTTT
.	TRBJ2-2	TRBV6-5	TRBD2	CASSQWGGPGELFF	TGTGCCAGCAGCCAGTGGGGAGGGCCCGGGGAGCTGTTTTTT
once	TRBJ2-3	TRBV5-1	.	CASSQGQGIDTQYF	TGCGCCAGCAGCCAAGGGCAGGGAATAGATACGCAGTATTTT
once	TRBJ2-7	TRBV7-2	TRBD2	CASSLLAGVNEQYF	TGTGCCAGCAGCTTACTAGCGGGAGTTAACGAGCAGTACTTC
.	TRBJ2-2	TRBV4-2	.	CASSHGNSGSGELFF	TGTGCCAGCAGCCACGGGAACAGTGGGAGCGGGGAGCTGTTTTTT
.	TRBJ2-7	TRBV6-1	TRBD2	CASSQREGNYEQYF	TGTGCCAGCTCCCAGCGGGAGGGGAACTACGAGCAGTACTTC
few	TRBJ2-1	TRBV5-1	.	CASSGGVSYNEQFF	TGCGCCAGCAGCGGCGGGGTATCCTACAATGAGCAGTTCTTC
.	TRBJ2-7	TRBV5-8	.	CASTRWQADLGEQYF	TGTGCCAGCACCCGGTGGCAGGCCGACCTCGGGGAGCAGTACTTC
.	TRBJ1-1	TRBV27	TRBD1	CASSFLQGARSTEAFF	TGTGCCAGCAGTTTTCTCCAGGGGGCGCGGAGCACTGAAGCTTTCTTT
.	TRBJ2-3	TRBV19	TRBD2	CASSQTSGRSDTQYF	TGTGCCAGTAGTCAGACTAGCGGGAGGTCAGATACGCAGTATTTT
.	TRBJ2-1	TRBV30	.	CAWSPSSVNEQFF	TGTGCCTGGAGCCCGTCTTCTGTCAATGAGCAGTTCTTC
.	TRBJ2-7	TRBV5-1	.	CASSLEAVSYEQYF	TGCGCCAGCAGCTTGGAAGCGGTCTCCTACGAGCAGTACTTC
.	TRBJ2-5	TRBV2	.	CASGPEEETQYF	TGTGCCAGCGGGCCCGAGGAAGAGACCCAGTACTTC
.	TRBJ2-2	TRBV28	TRBD2	CASSSEREWGGELFF	TGTGCCAGCAGTTCGGAGCGGGAGTGGGGCGGGGAGCTGTTTTTT
.	TRBJ2-5	TRBV6-1	.	CASSEVETQYF	TGTGCCAGCAGTGAAGTAGAGACCCAGTACTTC
.	TRBJ2-6	TRBV28	TRBD1	CASIPSDRAISGANVLTF	TGTGCCAGCATACCCAGCGACAGGGCTATCTCTGGGGCCAACGTCCTGACTTTC
.	TRBJ2-7	TRBV10-3	TRBD1	CAISGGQGNEQYF	TGTGCCATCAGTGGGGGACAGGGCAACGAGCAGTACTTC
.	TRBJ2-7	TRBV10-3	.	CAITRGTSGYEQYF	TGTGCCATCACCAGGGGGACTAGTGGCTACGAGCAGTACTTC
.	TRBJ2-1	TRBV7-2	.	CASSPHPIYNEQFF	TGTGCCAGCAGCCCGCACCCTATCTACAATGAGCAGTTCTTC
.	TRBJ2-4	TRBV28	TRBD1	CASSLAGTDDIQYF	TGTGCCAGCAGTTTAGCAGGGACAGACGACATTCAGTACTTC
.	TRBJ2-7	TRBV7-7	TRBD1	CASSPDRAAGEQYF	TGTGCCAGCAGCCCCGACAGGGCGGCTGGCGAGCAGTACTTC
.	TRBJ2-3	TRBV5-1	.	CASRDRFVHTDTQYF	TGCGCCAGCAGGGACAGATTCGTCCACACAGATACGCAGTATTTT
.	TRBJ2-7	TRBV5-5	.	CASTLGIGPYEQYF	TGTGCCAGCACCCTAGGTATAGGACCCTACGAGCAGTACTTC
.	TRBJ2-7	TRBV29-1	.	CSVEAIQGGSYEQYF	TGCAGCGTTGAAGCAATACAGGGTGGCTCCTACGAGCAGTACTTC
.	TRBJ1-5	TRBV28	.	CASSPSNLNQPQHF	TGTGCCAGCAGTCCGTCCAATCTTAATCAGCCCCAGCATTTT
once	TRBJ2-2	TRBV6-1	TRBD1	CASSDSGGAGELFF	TGTGCCAGCAGTGACTCAGGGGGCGCCGGGGAGCTGTTTTTT
.	TRBJ1-1	TRBV10-2	.	CASSDYTEAFF	TGCGCCAGCAGTGATTACACTGAAGCTTTCTTT
.	TRBJ1-2	TRBV7-6	TRBD1	CASSSRTGYGYTF	TGTGCCAGCAGCTCCCGGACAGGATATGGCTACACCTTC
.	TRBJ2-7	TRBV28	.	CASSLRRGPSYEQYF	TGTGCCAGCAGTTTAAGGAGGGGACCATCCTACGAGCAGTACTTC
.	TRBJ2-1	TRBV5-1	TRBD2	CASSISGRIHNEQFF	TGCGCCAGCAGCATTAGCGGGAGAATACACAATGAGCAGTTCTTC
.	TRBJ2-7	TRBV5-4	TRBD2	CASSRSSGRALMYF	TGTGCCAGCAGCCGATCTAGCGGGAGGGCCCTAATGTACTTC
.	TRBJ2-1	TRBV29-1	.	CSVGAPNNEQFF	TGCAGCGTTGGGGCCCCAAACAATGAGCAGTTCTTC
once	TRBJ2-1	TRBV13	.	CASSLIGDYNEQFF	TGTGCCAGCAGCTTGATAGGGGATTACAATGAGCAGTTCTTC
once	TRBJ2-5	TRBV5-4	.	CASSLVGGRETQYF	TGTGCCAGCAGCTTGGTGGGTGGTAGGGAGACCCAGTACTTC
.	TRBJ1-1	TRBV5-4	.	CASSSRGGTTEAFF	TGTGCCAGCAGCTCCAGGGGTGGGACCACTGAAGCTTTCTTT